This T cell receptor beta chain appears in the sequencing data of a study of T cells in Graves' hyperthyroidism and ophthalmopathy (dated by TCRdb to the late 2010s). Notes on the research overall: Peripheral blood samples were taken at the time of initial diagnosis, prior to any treatment. For training and testing, the approximately 92 patients in the discovery cohort were randomly divided in a 7:3 ratio. After sampling, hyperthyroidism patients received methimazole starting at 30 mg daily, and ophthalmopathy patients received high-dose intravenous methylprednisolone. To identify distinguishing TCR V-J signatures, a discovery cohort of 95 to 100 patients was used, comprising 40 to 45 with Graves' ophthalmopathy and 55 to 65 with stable Graves' hyperthyroidism. TCR Vbeta CDR3 sequencing of 130 to 150 peripheral blood samples (roughly 43 ophthalmopathy, 75 hyperthyroidism and approximately 17 progressor patients) is reported in the paper. Prospective prediction of ophthalmopathy was tested in an independent validation cohort of fewer than 20 hyperthyroidism patients and 17 patients who later progressed to ophthalmopathy. Thyroid tissue and blood T-cell repertoires from six or seven Graves' hyperthyroidism patients were also compared in the study. General findings and caveats noted by the study authors: Most expanded thyroid clonotypes (frequency above 0.001) were also detected in blood, suggesting blood repertoires may reflect thyroid immune responses. In validation, the model predicted progression to ophthalmopathy a median of 6.5 months before onset, with approximately 70% sensitivity and just under 75% specificity. No statistical method was used to fix the sample size in advance, and group allocation was not hidden from the investigators. In cross-validation, a model built on a 13 V-J signature told ophthalmopathy apart from stable hyperthyroidism with approximately 90% sensitivity and approximately 81% specificity, and in testing the same model reached 80%/75%.

This clonotype was recorded at least ten times. What this receptor recognizes is not known. Qualities for individual bases were not recorded, and no much larger clone is one base off. The TCR beta CDR3 regions were amplified from RNA transcripts. The TCR CDR3 was subjected to a first round of RT-PCR using the HTBI primer set and the Qiagen OneStep RT-PCR kit. Libraries were constructed in a second round of multiplex PCR, after which size selection and purification were carried out. The libraries were sequenced on an Illumina HiSeq2000 using paired-end 100 bp reads. The original pipeline was this. SOAPnuke was used to process the raw data, removing reads that contained adapters or uncalled bases, had a mean Phred below 15, or lacked an exact match to the constant primer or identifier. High-quality paired reads were merged with COPE v1.2.5, and unique nucleotide sequences were defined as clonotypes. MiTCR v1.1 was used to align the clonotypes against IMGT TRBV, TRBD and TRBJ reference segments. Only V-J combinations with frequency above 0.0001, covering about 99% of repertoires, were analysed. The TCS score was defined as the ratio of F50 (clonal expansion) to E x V (chaos), calculated using BLOSUM62-based TCRdist between CDR3 peptides within each V-J. Welch's t-statistics and random forest reduced roughly 540 V-J features to 13, which were used in a naive Bayes classifier (R e1071). Thyroid-blood repertoire similarity was quantified with the Morisita-Horn index. The public reads were quality trimmed at Q25 with fastp and then assembled into clones with MiXCR by TCRdb, keeping productive beta chains. When rows share a CDR3 protein, they turn into one entry using the most common DNA and genes. The V and J calls were determined by TCRdb, not by the authors. The sample records hundreds of thousands of distinct CDR3 sequences, 38% of which are singletons. The biggest ten clones account for about 8.9% of the sample.

From the cysteine through the phenylalanine, the CDR3 covers 15 amino acids. Only the CDR3 region is kept as DNA, spanning 45 bases read in frame from base 1. For CDR1 and CDR2, the germline V gene (reference sequence) lists SEHNR and FQNEAQ. V is cut back by 1 base and J by 3 bases, with 3 bases in the junction unmatched. Graves' hyperthyroidism was defined as stable when no progression to ophthalmopathy occurred over 18 months of follow-up. The hyperthyroidism patients were between 18 and 65 years old and newly diagnosed, with a disease duration of less than 2 months. Patients with uncontrolled infections, other autoimmune diseases, pregnancy or lactation were excluded. Diagnoses were based on clinical symptoms, serum thyroxine and TRAb, thyroid ultrasound and orbital computed tomography. PBMCs were isolated from about 9.2 ml of fresh peripheral blood by Ficoll-Paque density gradient centrifugation. Total RNA was extracted using Trizol reagent, and RNA quality was assessed on an Agilent 2100 Bioanalyzer.

The clonotype originates from a man aged 18 to 30 with Graves' hyperthyroidism. Sequencing was done on a sample of blood. The chain joins TRBV7-9 to TRBJ2-5; 9 bases in between match TRBD1. The nucleotide sequence is given as TGTGCCAGCAGCTTAGGCGGGACAGGGAAAGAGACCCAGTACTTC. Its protein product is CASSLGGTGKETQYF.